This T cell receptor beta chain came from a study of blood T cell repertoires in COVID-19. Study as a whole: COVID-19 samples, acute and convalescent, were from the United States, Italy and Spain.

The authors' processing: Quantification of nucleated cells was approximated via reference gene primer amplification. This table comes from immunoSEQ multiplex PCR, and its TCRdb copy is limited to in-frame clones, with some not included. The DNA was the basis for D and trimming; V, J and clone size are from that table. The sample shows over 55,000 clones, more than 85% of them seen only once. V trimming: 5 bases; J trimming: 5 bases; junction bases outside the gene matches: 10. The CDR3 sequence is 16 residues long. In germline, CDR1 is SGHTA, CDR2 FQGNSA. The TCR sequence derives from a man between 60 and 75 years old with acute or convalescent COVID-19. The sample taken for sequencing was peripheral blood. The chain couples TRBV7-2 to TRBJ1-1; 11 nucleotides match TRBD1. CDR3 sequence reads: CASSPTWGTGGTEAFF. In DNA, the CDR3 is TGTGCCAGCAGCCCCACTTGGGGGACAGGGGGTACTGAAGCTTTCTTT. The whole variable domain, filled in from reference TRBV7-2 and TRBJ1-1, reads GAGVSQSPSNKVTEKGKDVELRCDPISGHTALYWYRQSLGQGLEFLIYFQGNSAPDKSGLPSDRFSAERTGGSVSTLTIQRTQQEDSAVYLCASSPTWGTGGTEAFFGQGTRLTVV.